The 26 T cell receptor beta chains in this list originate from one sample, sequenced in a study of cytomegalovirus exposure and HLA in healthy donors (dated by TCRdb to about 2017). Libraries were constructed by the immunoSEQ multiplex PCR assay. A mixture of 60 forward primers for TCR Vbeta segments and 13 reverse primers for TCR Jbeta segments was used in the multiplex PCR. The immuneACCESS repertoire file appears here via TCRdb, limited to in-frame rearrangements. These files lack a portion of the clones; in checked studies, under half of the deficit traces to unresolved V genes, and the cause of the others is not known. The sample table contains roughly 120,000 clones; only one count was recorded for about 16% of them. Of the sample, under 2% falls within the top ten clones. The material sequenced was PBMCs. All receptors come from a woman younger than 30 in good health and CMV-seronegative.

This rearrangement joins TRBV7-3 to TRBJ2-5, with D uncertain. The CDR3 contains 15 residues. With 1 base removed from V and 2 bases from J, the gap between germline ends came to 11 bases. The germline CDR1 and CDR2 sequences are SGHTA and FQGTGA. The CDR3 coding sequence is TGTGCCAGCAGCTTAAAGCATTCTCCTCAAGAGACCCAGTACTTC. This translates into CASSLKHSPQETQYF.

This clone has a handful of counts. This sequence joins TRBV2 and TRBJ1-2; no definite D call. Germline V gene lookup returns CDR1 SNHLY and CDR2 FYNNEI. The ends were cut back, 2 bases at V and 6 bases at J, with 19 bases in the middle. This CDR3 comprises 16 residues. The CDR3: CASSETQIPRGDGYTF. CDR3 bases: TGTGCCAGCAGTGAAACGCAGATTCCTCGAGGTGATGGCTACACCTTC.

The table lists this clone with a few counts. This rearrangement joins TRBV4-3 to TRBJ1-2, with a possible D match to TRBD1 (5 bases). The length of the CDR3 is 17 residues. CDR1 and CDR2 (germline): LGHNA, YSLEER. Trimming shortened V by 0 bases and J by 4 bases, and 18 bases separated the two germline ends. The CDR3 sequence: CASSQDPARGGVYGYTF. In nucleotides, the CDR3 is TGCGCCAGCAGCCAAGATCCCGCTAGGGGAGGGGTCTATGGCTACACCTTC.

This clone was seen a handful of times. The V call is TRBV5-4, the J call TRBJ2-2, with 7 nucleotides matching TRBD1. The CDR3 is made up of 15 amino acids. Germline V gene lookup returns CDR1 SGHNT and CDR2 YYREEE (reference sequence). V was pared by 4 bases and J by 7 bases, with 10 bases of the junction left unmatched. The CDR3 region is CASSQDAQGYGELFF. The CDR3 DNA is TGTGCCAGCAGCCAGGACGCACAGGGGTACGGGGAGCTGTTTTTT.

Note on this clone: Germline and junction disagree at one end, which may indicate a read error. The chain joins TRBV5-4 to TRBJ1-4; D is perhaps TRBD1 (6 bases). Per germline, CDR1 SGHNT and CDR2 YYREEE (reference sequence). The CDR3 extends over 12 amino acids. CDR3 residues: CASSLPVGTQTF. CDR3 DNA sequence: TGTGCCAGCAGCTTGCCGGTCGGGACACAAACCTTT.

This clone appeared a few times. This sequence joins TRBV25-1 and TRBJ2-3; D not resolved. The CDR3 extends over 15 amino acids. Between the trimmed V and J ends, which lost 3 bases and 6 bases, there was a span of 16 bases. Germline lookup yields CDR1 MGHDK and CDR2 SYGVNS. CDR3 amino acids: CASSDPLVRVDTQYF. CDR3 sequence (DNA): TGTGCCAGCAGTGACCCACTGGTGAGAGTCGATACGCAGTATTTT.

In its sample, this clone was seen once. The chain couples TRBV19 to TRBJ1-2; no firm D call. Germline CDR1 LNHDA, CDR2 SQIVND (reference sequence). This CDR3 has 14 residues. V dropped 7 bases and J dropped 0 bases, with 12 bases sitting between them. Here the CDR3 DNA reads TGTGCCAGTAAACGGGAAAGTTCTAACTATGGCTACACCTTC. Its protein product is CASKRESSNYGYTF.

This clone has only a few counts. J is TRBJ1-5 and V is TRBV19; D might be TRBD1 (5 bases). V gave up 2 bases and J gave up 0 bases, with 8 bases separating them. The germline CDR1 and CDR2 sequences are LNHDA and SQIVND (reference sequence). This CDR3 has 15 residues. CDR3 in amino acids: CASSIRGFSNQPQHF. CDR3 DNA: TGTGCCAGTAGTATAAGGGGATTTAGCAATCAGCCCCAGCATTTT.

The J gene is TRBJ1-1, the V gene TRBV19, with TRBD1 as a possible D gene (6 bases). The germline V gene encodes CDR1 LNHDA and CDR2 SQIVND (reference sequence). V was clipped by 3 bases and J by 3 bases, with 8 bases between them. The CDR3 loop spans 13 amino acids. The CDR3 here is CASSIGGHTEAFF. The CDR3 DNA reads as TGTGCCAGTAGTATTGGGGGCCACACTGAAGCTTTCTTT.

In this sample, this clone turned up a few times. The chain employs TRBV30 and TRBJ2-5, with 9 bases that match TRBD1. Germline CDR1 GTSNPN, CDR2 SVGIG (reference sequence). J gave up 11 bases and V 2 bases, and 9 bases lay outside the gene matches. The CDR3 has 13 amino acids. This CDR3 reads CAWSSTGGGEQYF. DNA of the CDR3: TGTGCCTGGAGTAGTACAGGGGGCGGTGAGCAGTACTTC. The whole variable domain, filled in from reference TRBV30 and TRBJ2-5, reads SQTIHQWPATLVQPVGSPLSLECTVEGTSNPNLYWYRQAAGRGLQLLFYSVGIGQISSEVPQNLSASRPQDRQFILSSKKLLLSDSGFYLCAWSSTGGGEQYFGPGTRLLVL.

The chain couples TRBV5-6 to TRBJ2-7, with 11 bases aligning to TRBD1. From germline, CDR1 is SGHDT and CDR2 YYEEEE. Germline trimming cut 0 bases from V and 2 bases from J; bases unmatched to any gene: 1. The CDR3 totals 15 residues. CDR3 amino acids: CASSLAGQGAYEQYF. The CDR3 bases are TGTGCCAGCAGCTTGGCGGGACAGGGGGCCTACGAGCAGTACTTC.

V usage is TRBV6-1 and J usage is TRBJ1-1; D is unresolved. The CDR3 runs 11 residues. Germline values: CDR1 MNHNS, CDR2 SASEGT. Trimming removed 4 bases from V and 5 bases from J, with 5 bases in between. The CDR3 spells CASSGVTEAFF. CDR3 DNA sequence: TGTGCCAGCAGTGGAGTTACTGAAGCTTTCTTT.

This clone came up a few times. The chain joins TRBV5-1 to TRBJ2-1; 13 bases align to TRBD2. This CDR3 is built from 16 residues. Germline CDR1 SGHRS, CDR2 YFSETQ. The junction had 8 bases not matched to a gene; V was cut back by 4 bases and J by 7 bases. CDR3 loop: CASSPQGTSGKNEQFF. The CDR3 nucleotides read TGCGCCAGCAGCCCACAAGGGACTAGCGGGAAAAATGAGCAGTTCTTC.

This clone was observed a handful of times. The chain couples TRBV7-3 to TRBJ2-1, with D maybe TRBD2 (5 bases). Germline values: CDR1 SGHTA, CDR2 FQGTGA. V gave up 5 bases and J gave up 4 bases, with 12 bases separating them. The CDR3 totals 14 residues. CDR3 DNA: TGTGCCAGCAGCAGGAGGCGGGTTTACAATGAGCAGTTCTTC. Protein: CASSRRRVYNEQFF.

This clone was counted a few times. The CDR3 region is CASSSRTDTQYF. The CDR3 DNA reads TGTGCCAGCAGTTCGCGTACAGATACGCAGTATTTT. The gene calls are TRBV27 and TRBJ2-3, with D hard to call. Germline V gives CDR1 MNHEY, CDR2 SMNVEV (reference sequence). The CDR3 consists of 12 residues. Trimming pared 4 bases from V and 3 bases from J, leaving 5 bases between.

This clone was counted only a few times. The CDR3 is CSVRTGSTDTQYF. CDR3 sequence (DNA): TGCAGCGTAAGGACGGGGAGCACAGATACGCAGTATTTT. The J gene is TRBJ2-3, the V gene TRBV29-1; D perhaps matches TRBD2 (5 bases). Trimming left V 6 bases short and J 0 bases short, with 10 bases between. The CDR3 has 13 amino acids. Germline V CDR1 and CDR2: SQVTM, ANQGSEA.

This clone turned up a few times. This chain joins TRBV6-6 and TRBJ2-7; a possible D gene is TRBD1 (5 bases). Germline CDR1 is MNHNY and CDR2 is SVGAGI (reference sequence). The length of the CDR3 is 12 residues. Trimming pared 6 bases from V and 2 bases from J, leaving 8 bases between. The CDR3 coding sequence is TGTGCCAGCAGCAAGGACACCTACGAGCAGTACTTC. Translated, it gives CASSKDTYEQYF.

CDR3 in amino acids: CASSEAGSGSTDTQYF. Written as DNA, the CDR3 is TGTGCCAGCAGTGAAGCCGGGAGCGGGAGCACAGATACGCAGTATTTT. This chain links TRBV2 with TRBJ2-3; tentatively, D is TRBD2 (6 bases). V was clipped by 0 bases and J by 0 bases, with 10 bases between them. Germline values: CDR1 SNHLY, CDR2 FYNNEI. The CDR3 spans 16 residues.

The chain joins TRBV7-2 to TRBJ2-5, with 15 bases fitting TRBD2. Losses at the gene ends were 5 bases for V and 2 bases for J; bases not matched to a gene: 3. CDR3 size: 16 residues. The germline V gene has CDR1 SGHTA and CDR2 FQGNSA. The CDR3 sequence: CASSGGLAGGQETQYF. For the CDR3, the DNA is TGTGCCAGCAGCGGAGGACTAGCGGGAGGGCAAGAGACCCAGTACTTC.

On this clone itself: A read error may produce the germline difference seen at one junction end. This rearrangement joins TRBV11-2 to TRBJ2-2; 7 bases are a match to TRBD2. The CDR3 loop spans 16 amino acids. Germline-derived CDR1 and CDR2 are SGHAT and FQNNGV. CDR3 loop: CASTPLSGANTGKLFF. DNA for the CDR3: TGTGCCAGCACCCCCTTGAGCGGGGCGAACACCGGGAAGCTGTTTTTT.

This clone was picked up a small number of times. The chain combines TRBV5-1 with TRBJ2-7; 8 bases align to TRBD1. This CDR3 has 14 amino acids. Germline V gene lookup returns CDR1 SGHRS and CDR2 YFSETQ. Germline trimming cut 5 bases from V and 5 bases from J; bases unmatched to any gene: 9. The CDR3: CASSTGPGGNEQYF. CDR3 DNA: TGCGCCAGCAGTACCGGGCCAGGGGGCAACGAGCAGTACTTC.

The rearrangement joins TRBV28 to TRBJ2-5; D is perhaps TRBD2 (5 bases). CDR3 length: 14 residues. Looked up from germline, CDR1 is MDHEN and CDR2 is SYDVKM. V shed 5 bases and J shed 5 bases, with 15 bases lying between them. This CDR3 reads CASSRFTSHETQYF. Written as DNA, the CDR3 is TGTGCCAGCAGTCGATTCACTAGTCACGAGACCCAGTACTTC. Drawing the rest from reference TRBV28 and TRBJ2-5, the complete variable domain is DVKVTQSSRYLVKRTGEKVFLECVQDMDHENMFWYRQDPGLGLRLIYFSYDVKMKEKGDIPEGYSVSREKKERFSLILESASTNQTSMYLCASSRFTSHETQYFGPGTRLLVL.

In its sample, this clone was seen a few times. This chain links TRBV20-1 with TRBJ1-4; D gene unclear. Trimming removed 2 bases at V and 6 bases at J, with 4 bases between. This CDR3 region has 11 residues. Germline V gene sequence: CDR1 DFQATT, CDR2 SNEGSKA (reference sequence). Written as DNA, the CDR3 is TGCAGTGCTAGATATTATGAAAAACTGTTTTTT. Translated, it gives CSARYYEKLFF.

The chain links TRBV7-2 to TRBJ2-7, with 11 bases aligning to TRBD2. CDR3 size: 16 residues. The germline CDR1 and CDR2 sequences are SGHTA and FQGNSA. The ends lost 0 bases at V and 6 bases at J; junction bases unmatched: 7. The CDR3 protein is CASSLAVSGGALEQYF. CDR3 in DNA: TGTGCCAGCAGCTTAGCGGTTAGCGGGGGGGCCCTCGAGCAGTACTTC.

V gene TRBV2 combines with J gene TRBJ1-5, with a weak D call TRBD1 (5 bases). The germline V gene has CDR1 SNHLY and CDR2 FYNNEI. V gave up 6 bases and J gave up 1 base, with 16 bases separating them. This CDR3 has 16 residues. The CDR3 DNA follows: TGTGCCAGCAGGAAGAGGGGAGGAGAGAGCAATCAGCCCCAGCATTTT. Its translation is CASRKRGGESNQPQHF.

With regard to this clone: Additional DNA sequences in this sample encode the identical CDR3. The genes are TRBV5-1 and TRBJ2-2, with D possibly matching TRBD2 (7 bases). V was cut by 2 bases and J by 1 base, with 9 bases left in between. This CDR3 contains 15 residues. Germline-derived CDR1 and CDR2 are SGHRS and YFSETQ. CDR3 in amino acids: CASSLAGQNTGELFF. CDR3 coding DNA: TGCGCCAGCAGCTTAGCGGGACAGAACACCGGGGAGCTGTTTTTT.